This T cell receptor beta chain originates from a study of Ad26.COV2.S vaccination and SARS-CoV-2 variants. General study findings and limits: Analytic work on TCR breadth and depth might have understated the full extent of total T cell responses. It was found that vaccine and placebo recipients had similar non-spike TCR breadth.

CDR1 is MDHEN and CDR2 is SYDVKM in the germline V gene. V trimming: 2 bases; J trimming: 8 bases; junction bases outside the gene matches: 6. The CDR3 has 14 residues. This clone came up once. No antigen is known for it. Treatment of the sample: around 19 received Ad26.COV2.S at low or high dose, single or two shots; roughly five received placebo; per-sample allocation not given. Day 63 after the first injection of vaccine or placebo was the sampling time. Generated by immunoSEQ multiplex PCR, the TCRdb table keeps only in-frame clones and is missing some. The repertoire holds roughly 680,000 clones, approximately 88% seen once, with about 1.5% in the top ten.

This TCR was recovered from a person between 18 and 59 years old who received the Ad26.COV2.S COVID-19 vaccine or a placebo. Specimen: peripheral blood, collected in a trial of Ad26.COV2.S vaccine versus placebo. The chain uses TRBV28 and TRBJ2-1, with 7 bases lining up with TRBD2. In DNA, the CDR3 is TGTGCCAGCAGTTTAGCGGGAGCCAGCGATGAGCAGTTCTTC. Protein sequence: CASSLAGASDEQFF.